These T cell receptor beta chains were read from a single sample in a study of blood T cell repertoires in COVID-19. Repertoires were generated with immunoSEQ multiplex PCR, while TCRdb's copy carries only in-frame clones and drops some. The sample holds around 130,000 clones, approximately 86% seen once. The sequencing input was PBMCs or T cells enriched from blood (not recorded which). These receptor sequences come from a woman in her forties or fifties who had recovered from COVID-19. The CDR3 runs from the conserved cysteine through the conserved F or W. D genes are given only for firm matches.

v_gene	j_gene	d_gene	CDR3nt	CDR3aa
TRBV28	TRBJ1-4	TRBD1	TGTGCCAGCAGTTTATTGACGGGACAGGCGGGTGAAAAACTGTTTTTT	CASSLLTGQAGEKLFF
TRBV19	TRBJ1-4	TRBD1	TGTGCCACCAGACAGGGTTCTTATACTAATGAAAAACTGTTTTTT	CATRQGSYTNEKLFF
TRBV19	TRBJ1-1	TRBD1	TGTGCCAGTAGACAGGGGTTAACTGAAGCTTTCTTT	CASRQGLTEAFF
TRBV14	TRBJ1-6	.	TGTGCCAGCAGCCAAGATGGGGCCCGGAATTCACCCCTCCACTTT	CASSQDGARNSPLHF
TRBV19	TRBJ2-7	TRBD1	TGTGCCAGTAGTCCAGGGGACAGGGGCTACGAGCAGTACTTC	CASSPGDRGYEQYF
TRBV5-1	TRBJ1-1	TRBD1	TGCGCCAGCAGCTTGGCCCCAGGGGGAAACACTGAAGCTTTCTTT	CASSLAPGGNTEAFF
TRBV2	TRBJ1-1	.	TGTGCCAGCAGTGTAAACAGGGAGGGGGCTGAAGCTTTCTTT	CASSVNREGAEAFF
TRBV7-9	TRBJ2-3	TRBD2	TGTGCCAGCAGCTTAGTGGGGGGGAACACAGATACGCAGTATTTT	CASSLVGGNTDTQYF
TRBV7-6	TRBJ2-1	.	TGTGCCAGCAGCCCCGGGGACAATGAGCAGTTCTTC	CASSPGDNEQFF
TRBV27	TRBJ2-7	TRBD1	TGTGCCAGCAGTTGGACAGGGTCCTCCTACGAGCAGTACTTC	CASSWTGSSYEQYF
TRBV6-5	TRBJ1-6	TRBD1	TGTGCCAGCAGGGACAACAGGGGCTCACCCCTCCACTTT	CASRDNRGSPLHF
TRBV7-2	TRBJ1-6	TRBD1	TGTGCCAGCGCGGCCAGGGGGGAAAATAATTCACCCCTCCACTTT	CASAARGENNSPLHF
TRBV7-2	TRBJ2-7	TRBD1	TGTGCCAGCAGCTTAGTGGGGACGCAGGGGGTCGAGCAGTACTTC	CASSLVGTQGVEQYF